This T cell receptor (beta chain) is from a study of cytomegalovirus exposure and HLA in healthy donors. Using immunoSEQ multiplex PCR, the repertoire was profiled, and TCRdb retains in-frame clones only, with some absent. The table lists about 140,000 clones, approximately 85% of them singletons, with around 1.4% in the top ten. V dropped 5 bases and J dropped 3; count of bases not matched to a gene: 17. Germline CDR1 SGHAT, CDR2 FQNNGV. This CDR3 has 19 amino acids. The receptor comes from a woman aged 30 to 39 in good health and CMV-seronegative. The V gene is TRBV11-2, the J gene TRBJ2-3, with 10 bases aligning to TRBD2. The sequencing sample was made of PBMCs. CDR3 sequence reads: CASSKGVAGGLRRTDTQYF. For the CDR3, the DNA is TGTGCCAGCAGCAAAGGGGTAGCGGGGGGTCTCCGGCGGACAGATACGCAGTATTTT.